Listed below are T cell receptor beta chains from one sample, sequenced in a study of cytomegalovirus exposure and HLA in healthy donors. This table comes from immunoSEQ multiplex PCR, and its TCRdb copy is limited to in-frame clones, with some not included. The table records some 150,000 clones, 80% to 85% of them present only once. Sample: PBMCs. These receptors all stem from a woman aged 18-29 years in good health and CMV-seronegative. Each CDR3 is given with its conserved first and last residue. A D gene is named only where the DNA matches it firmly. Where a row states a size, it is once, few, many or the class of an expanded clone; other rows omit it.

TRBD1	TRBJ1-2	TRBV6-1	NA	15	TGTGCCAGCAGAGACTTTGGGCAGGGGGCGGGGGGCTACACCTTC	CASRDFGQGAGGYTF
TRBD1	TRBJ1-4	TRBV6-5	NA	13	TGTGCCAGCAGGGACAGGGCGAGCGAAAAACTGTTTTTT	CASRDRASEKLFF
NA	TRBJ1-1	TRBV27	NA	13	TGTGCCAGCAGTTTATCTATGAACACTGAAGCTTTCTTT	CASSLSMNTEAFF
NA	TRBJ1-1	TRBV4-2	NA	13	TGTGCCAGCAGCCAAGATCGGAACACTGAAGCTTTCTTT	CASSQDRNTEAFF
NA	TRBJ2-1	TRBV5-1	NA	13	TGCGCCAGCAGCTTGGGGCTAGCACATGAGCAGTTCTTC	CASSLGLAHEQFF
TRBD1	TRBJ1-6	TRBV5-4	NA	14	TGTGCCAGCAGGAGCAGGGGGCAGGGTTCACCCCTCCACTTT	CASRSRGQGSPLHF
TRBD2	TRBJ2-3	TRBV7-8	NA	16	TGTGCCAGCAGCTCCAGAGCGGGGGGGCGCGCAGATACGCAGTATTTT	CASSSRAGGRADTQYF
NA	TRBJ2-3	TRBV5-4	NA	15	TGTGCCAGCAGCTTGGGGACACATAGCACAGATACGCAGTATTTT	CASSLGTHSTDTQYF
NA	TRBJ1-1	TRBV19	NA	14	TGTGCCAGTACCCTTCGCAGGGTGGGAGGTGAAGCTTTCTTT	CASTLRRVGGEAFF
TRBD1	TRBJ1-2	TRBV28	NA	15	TGTGCCAGCAGTTTTAGAGGGACAGGGAACTATGGCTACACCTTC	CASSFRGTGNYGYTF
TRBD1	TRBJ1-1	TRBV12-5	NA	13	TGTGCTAGTGGTGACAGGGGGCGCACTGAAGCTTTCTTT	CASGDRGRTEAFF
NA	TRBJ2-2	TRBV4-1	NA	15	TGCGCCAGCAGCCAAGTACCGGGTTCTGGGGGGGAGCTGTTTTTT	CASSQVPGSGGELFF
TRBD1	TRBJ1-1	TRBV18	NA	12	TGTGCCAGCTCACCTCAGGGGGCTGAAGCTTTCTTT	CASSPQGAEAFF
NA	TRBJ2-2	TRBV7-6	NA	15	TGTGCCAGCAGCTTAAGGGGTCTTAACACCGGGGAGCTGTTTTTT	CASSLRGLNTGELFF
NA	TRBJ1-2	TRBV10-3	NA	15	TGTGCCATTCAAAGGTCAGGTATAGCTAACTATGGCTACACCTTC	CAIQRSGIANYGYTF
TRBD1	TRBJ1-5	TRBV5-4	NA	17	TGTGCCAGCAGCTTATTAGGACAGGGGGGTATCAATCAGCCCCAGCATTTT	CASSLLGQGGINQPQHF
TRBD1	TRBJ2-2	TRBV15	NA	16	TGTGCCACCAGCCCCCTACAGGGGGCGCAGGCCGGGGAGCTGTTTTTT	CATSPLQGAQAGELFF
TRBD1	TRBJ2-1	TRBV7-7	once	14	TGTGCCAGCAGCCCGGGGACAGGCGACAATGAGCAGTTCTTC	CASSPGTGDNEQFF
NA	TRBJ2-7	TRBV19	NA	14	TGTGCCAGTAGTATCCCGGGACACTCCTACGAGCAGTACTTC	CASSIPGHSYEQYF
NA	TRBJ2-2	TRBV7-9	few	14	TGTGCCAGCAGCTTAGCGGAGGGGACCGGGGAGCTGTTTTTT	CASSLAEGTGELFF
NA	TRBJ1-1	TRBV6-1	NA	13	TGTGCCAGCAGTGAAGTGGCGAACACTGAAGCTTTCTTT	CASSEVANTEAFF
NA	TRBJ2-7	TRBV21-1	NA	20	TGTGCCAGCACCCAGACAGGAGAACCCCCTAGAAATATGGTTGGCCACGAGCAGTACTTC	CASTQTGEPPRNMVGHEQYF
TRBD2	TRBJ2-7	TRBV6-5	NA	15	TGTGCCAGCATGGAAAGCGGGGGCCTCTCCTACGAGCAGTACTTC	CASMESGGLSYEQYF
TRBD1	TRBJ2-3	TRBV28	few	14	TGTGCCAGCGTATGGGCAGGGGGCTTCGATACGCAGTATTTT	CASVWAGGFDTQYF
NA	TRBJ1-6	TRBV28	NA	12	TGTGCCAGCAGTCTTTATAATTCCCCCCTCCACTTT	CASSLYNSPLHF
NA	TRBJ2-3	TRBV27	NA	13	TGTGCCAGCAGTACTTACAGGACAGATACGCAGTATTTT	CASSTYRTDTQYF
TRBD1	TRBJ1-2	TRBV5-5	NA	14	TGTGCCAGCAGCTGGGACAGATCTAACTATGGCTACACCTTC	CASSWDRSNYGYTF
TRBD2	TRBJ2-1	TRBV6-4	NA	15	TGTGCCAGCAGTGAGATAGCGGGTTCCTACAATGAGCAGTTCTTC	CASSEIAGSYNEQFF
NA	TRBJ1-6	TRBV5-4	once	14	TGTGCCAGCAGCTTGGACAGGGCCATTTCACCCCTCCACTTT	CASSLDRAISPLHF
NA	TRBJ2-7	TRBV6-5	NA	13	TGTGCCAGCAGCCAAAGGCAGGGCTACGAGCAGTACTTC	CASSQRQGYEQYF
NA	TRBJ2-2	TRBV10-1	NA	13	TGCGCCAGCAGTGAGTCTAAAACCGGGGAGCTGTTTTTT	CASSESKTGELFF
NA	TRBJ2-7	TRBV6-5	NA	15	TGTGCCAGCAGTTACTCAGGCCGGGTCGGGGACGAGCAGTACTTC	CASSYSGRVGDEQYF
NA	TRBJ1-5	TRBV6-1	NA	15	TGTGCCTTAGCTTCCGGGAGGGGAAAGAATCAGCCCCAGCATTTT	CALASGRGKNQPQHF
TRBD1	TRBJ1-6	TRBV7-9	NA	16	TGTGCCAGCAGCTTAGGACAGGGCACCTATAATTCACCCCTCCACTTT	CASSLGQGTYNSPLHF
NA	TRBJ1-1	TRBV27	NA	13	TGTGCCAGCAGTTTATACAGGGCCGGTGAAGCTTTCTTT	CASSLYRAGEAFF
TRBD2	TRBJ2-1	TRBV10-2	NA	15	TGCGCCAGCAGTGTGTGGCTAGCGGTATACAATGAGCAGTTCTTC	CASSVWLAVYNEQFF
TRBD1	TRBJ2-7	TRBV7-8	NA	15	TGTGCCAGCAGCTGGCACCGGGACAGGAACTACGAGCAGTACTTC	CASSWHRDRNYEQYF
TRBD2	TRBJ2-7	TRBV18	once	14	TGTGCCAGCTCACCTAGCACTAGCGGGGTCGAGCAGTACTTC	CASSPSTSGVEQYF
TRBD1	TRBJ1-2	TRBV28	NA	13	TGTGCCAGCATTTACCAGGGGGCGGGTGGCTACACCTTC	CASIYQGAGGYTF
NA	TRBJ2-5	TRBV5-1	once	14	TGCGCCAGCAGCCAGGGGAGGGTCCAAGAGACCCAGTACTTC	CASSQGRVQETQYF
NA	TRBJ2-7	TRBV30	NA	15	TGTGCCTGGACTCCCCTGGGGAGTCCCTCCTACGAGCAGTACTTC	CAWTPLGSPSYEQYF
TRBD1	TRBJ2-7	TRBV19	NA	14	TGTGCCAGTAGTACCACGGACAGGGGCCCGAGGCAGTACTTC	CASSTTDRGPRQYF
NA	TRBJ1-1	TRBV6-5	NA	14	TGTGCCAGCAGTTACACAGGCGCAGGGATTGAAGCTTTCTTT	CASSYTGAGIEAFF
NA	TRBJ1-2	TRBV28	NA	12	TGTGCCAGCAGTCCCCGTAACTATGGCTACACCTTC	CASSPRNYGYTF
NA	TRBJ2-7	TRBV7-8	NA	14	TGTGCCAGCAGCTTAACACGGGGTTACTACGAGCAGTACTTC	CASSLTRGYYEQYF
TRBD1	TRBJ1-1	TRBV25-1	NA	14	TGTGCCAGCAGGCTGACAGGGGGCGAAGCGGAAGCTTTCTTT	CASRLTGGEAEAFF